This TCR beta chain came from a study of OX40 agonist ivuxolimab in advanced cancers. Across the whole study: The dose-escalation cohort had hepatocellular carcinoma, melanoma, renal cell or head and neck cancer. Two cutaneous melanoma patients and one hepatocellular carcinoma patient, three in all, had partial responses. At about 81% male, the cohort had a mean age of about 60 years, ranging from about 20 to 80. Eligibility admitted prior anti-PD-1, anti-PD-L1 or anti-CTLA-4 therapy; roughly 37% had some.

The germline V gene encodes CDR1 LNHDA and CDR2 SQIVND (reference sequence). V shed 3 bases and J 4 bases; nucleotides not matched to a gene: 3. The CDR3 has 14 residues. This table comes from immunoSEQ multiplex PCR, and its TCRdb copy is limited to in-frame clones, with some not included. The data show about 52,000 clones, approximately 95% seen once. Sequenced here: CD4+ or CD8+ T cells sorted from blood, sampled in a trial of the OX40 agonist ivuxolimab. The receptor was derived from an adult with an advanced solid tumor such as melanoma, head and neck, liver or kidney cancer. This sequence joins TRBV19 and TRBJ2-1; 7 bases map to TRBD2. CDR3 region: CASSMAGAYNEQFF. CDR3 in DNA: TGTGCCAGTAGTATGGCGGGAGCATACAATGAGCAGTTCTTC.